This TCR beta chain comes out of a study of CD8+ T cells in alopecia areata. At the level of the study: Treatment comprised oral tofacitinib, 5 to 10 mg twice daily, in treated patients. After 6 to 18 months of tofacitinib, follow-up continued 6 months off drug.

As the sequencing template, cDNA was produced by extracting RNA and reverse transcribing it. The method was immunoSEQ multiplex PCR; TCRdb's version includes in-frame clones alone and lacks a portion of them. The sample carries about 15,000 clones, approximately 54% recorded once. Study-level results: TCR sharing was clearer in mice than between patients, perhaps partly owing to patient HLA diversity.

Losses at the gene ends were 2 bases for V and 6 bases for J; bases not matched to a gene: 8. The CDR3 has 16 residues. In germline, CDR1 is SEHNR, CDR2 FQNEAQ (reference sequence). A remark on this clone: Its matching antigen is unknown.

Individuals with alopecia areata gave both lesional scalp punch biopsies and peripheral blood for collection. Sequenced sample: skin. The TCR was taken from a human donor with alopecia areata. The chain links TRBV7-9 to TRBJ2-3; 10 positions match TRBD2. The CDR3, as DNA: TGTGCCAGCAGCTTATGGGCTAGCGGGAGTCGGGATACGCAGTATTTT. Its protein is CASSLWASGSRDTQYF.